This is a list of T cell receptor beta chains from one sample in a study of Ad26.COV2.S vaccination and SARS-CoV-2 variants. TCRdb's copy holds only in-frame clones and misses some; the assay was immunoSEQ multiplex PCR. The sample gives approximately 340,000 clones, just over 90% of which show up once; 3% to 5% is in the top ten. The material was peripheral blood, obtained after recovery from COVID-19. The source is a human donor who had recovered from COVID-19. The CDR3 runs from the conserved cysteine through the conserved F or W. Fields, in order: V gene, CDR3 length, J gene, clone size, CDR3 protein. Size is omitted from some rows. Given values are once, few, many or a class for expanded clones.

>TRBV18|16|TRBJ1-2|.
CASSPLQPDSNYGYTF
>TRBV3-1/TRBV3-2|14|TRBJ2-5|.
CASTPAEFQETQYF
>TRBV4-1|13|TRBJ2-4|.
CASSQGQENIQYF
>TRBV12-2|19|TRBJ1-4|.
CASRAGAQQGTPTNEKLFF
>TRBV5-1|13|TRBJ2-7|.
CASRPGTGDEQYF
>TRBV6-6|16|TRBJ1-1|.
CASRTPVSVRNTEAFF
>TRBV25-1|14|TRBJ2-5|.
CASSEYGGMETQYF
>TRBV10-3|14|TRBJ1-2|.
CAISEAGLRDGYTF
>TRBV24-1|14|TRBJ2-5|.
CATSDPRTAETQYF
>TRBV14|15|TRBJ1-4|.
CASSQGMGYHEKLFF
>TRBV15|15|TRBJ2-3|once
CATSRADRVADTQYF
>TRBV5-1|14|TRBJ1-1|.
CASSRGAENTEAFF
>TRBV19|14|TRBJ1-3|.
CASRDRGRGNTIYF
>TRBV7-2|14|TRBJ2-1|.
CASSLAGAYNEQFF
>TRBV5-8|13|TRBJ2-7|.
CASSLLVSYEQYF
>TRBV5-4|12|TRBJ1-6|few
CASSLGNSPLHF
>TRBV5-6|16|TRBJ1-2|.
CASSLRGQIGLWGYTF
>TRBV4-1|19|TRBJ1-6|.
CASSQGTGAQSSYNSPLHF
>TRBV6-5|13|TRBJ1-2|.
CASSYRADYGYTF
>TRBV10-1|16|TRBJ1-3|.
CASSESGRGHGNTIYF
>TRBV24-1|16|TRBJ2-4|.
CATSERQNLAKNIQYF
>TRBV7-8|14|TRBJ2-1|.
CASTGQGSYNEQFF
>TRBV29-1|13|TRBJ1-1|.
CSVGTGMNTEAFF
>TRBV29-1|14|TRBJ1-2|.
CSVEEPGQGGGYTF
>TRBV6-5|14|TRBJ2-5|.
CASSPGTRRETQYF
>TRBV6-5|15|TRBJ2-2|.
CASTRDSANTGELFF
>TRBV27|17|TRBJ1-2|.
CASSFDDRGRALHGYTF
>TRBV27|14|TRBJ1-2|.
CASSYWRGAVGYTF
>TRBV3-1/TRBV3-2|17|TRBJ2-6|.
CASSQRQTSTGANVLTF
>TRBV13|17|TRBJ2-3|.
CASSLSQRGVSTDTQYF
>TRBV14|13|TRBJ1-1|.
CASSPSLNTEAFF
>TRBV7-2|15|TRBJ2-1|once
CASRTMGGGADEQFF
>TRBV12-3/TRBV12-4|13|TRBJ1-3|.
CASSGGHGGTIYF
>TRBV7-2|15|TRBJ2-5|.
CASSSAGVGQETQYF
>TRBV5-4|14|TRBJ1-5|once
CASSSRGRNQPQHF
>TRBV12-5|16|TRBJ1-1|.
CASGRTRGGFGTEAFF
>TRBV12-3/TRBV12-4|13|TRBJ1-1|.
CASSLQGATEAFF
>TRBV12-5|14|TRBJ2-5|.
CASGPPTGVETQYF
>TRBV27|16|TRBJ2-7|.
CASPLGRLADSYEQYF
>TRBV6-6|15|TRBJ2-7|.
CASSYSTGGPAEQYF
>TRBV24-1|16|TRBJ1-5|.
CATSDLLQGSNQPQHF
>TRBV4-3|18|TRBJ1-6|.
CASSQEGGSWGAGSPLHF
>TRBV20-1|11|TRBJ2-5|.
CSARLQETQYF
>TRBV12-3/TRBV12-4|13|TRBJ1-2|.
CASSSARASGYTF
>TRBV27|15|TRBJ1-5|.
CASSRQGGFNQPQHF
>TRBV11-2|13|TRBJ1-2|.
CASSFGELYGYTF
>TRBV5-1|15|TRBJ2-5|.
CASSQSGGLGETQYF
>TRBV24-1|16|TRBJ2-3|.
CATSDNSGGQADTQYF
>TRBV5-1|15|TRBJ2-7|.
CASSLGGDPSYEQYF
>TRBV6-2/TRBV6-3|14|TRBJ1-1|.
CASSPDGMNTEAFF
>TRBV12-5|12|TRBJ1-1|.
CASGHTGTKAFF
>TRBV27|17|TRBJ1-5|.
CASSNRQGAGMNQPQHF
>TRBV4-1|14|TRBJ2-3|.
CASSLGPGANTQYF
>TRBV9|15|TRBJ2-5|.
CASSPYRGAQETQYF
>TRBV6-1|16|TRBJ1-3|.
CASSEAYGGIGNTIYF
>TRBV15|14|TRBJ1-2|.
CATSRDLGENGYTF
>TRBV4-1|15|TRBJ1-6|few
CASSQARVKDSPLHF